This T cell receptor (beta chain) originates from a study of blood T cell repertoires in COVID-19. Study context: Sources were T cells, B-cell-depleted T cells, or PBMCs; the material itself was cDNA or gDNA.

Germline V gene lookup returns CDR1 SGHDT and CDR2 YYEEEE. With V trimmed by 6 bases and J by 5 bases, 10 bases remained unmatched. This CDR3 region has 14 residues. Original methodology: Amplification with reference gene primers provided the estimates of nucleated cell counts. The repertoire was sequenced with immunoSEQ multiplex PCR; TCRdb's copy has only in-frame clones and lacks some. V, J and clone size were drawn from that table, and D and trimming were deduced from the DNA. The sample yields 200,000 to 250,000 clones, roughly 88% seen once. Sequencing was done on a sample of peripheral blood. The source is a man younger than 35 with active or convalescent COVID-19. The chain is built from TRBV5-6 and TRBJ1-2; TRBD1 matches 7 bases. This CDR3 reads CASIRQGQTYGYTF. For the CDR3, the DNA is TGTGCCAGCATACGGCAGGGACAGACTTATGGCTACACCTTC.